The TCR beta chain under discussion was sequenced for a study of cytomegalovirus exposure and HLA in healthy donors. Trimming left V 4 bases short and J 6 bases short, with 15 bases between. The CDR3 extends over 14 amino acids. The germline gives CDR1 SGHAT, CDR2 FQDESV (reference sequence). The sample holds a few counts of this clone. Both 60 Vbeta primers and 13 Jbeta primers went into the PCR. Profiling relied on immunoSEQ multiplex PCR, and the TCRdb table lists in-frame clones only, not all of them. The sample includes about 140,000 clones, around three quarters of them seen just once. The source material was PBMCs. V gene TRBV11-1 combines with J gene TRBJ1-1, with D maybe TRBD1 (6 bases). The source is a man younger than 30 in good health and CMV-seronegative. In DNA, the CDR3 is TGTGCCAGCAGCTCCCGCGCGGGGGCCGCTGAAGCTTTCTTT. Translated: CASSSRAGAAEAFF.